This is a list of T cell receptor beta chains from one sample in a study of memory CD4+ T cells and cytomegalovirus serostatus. Method: immunoSEQ multiplex PCR; TCRdb's copy keeps in-frame clones and lacks some. The sample consists of tens of thousands of clones, approximately 82% of them appearing once. Material for sequencing was memory CD4+ T cells from blood. These receptor sequences come from an adult in good health and CMV-seronegative. CDR3s include the opening cysteine and the closing phenylalanine or tryptophan.

TRBV4-1,CASSQWRRETQYF
TRBV29-1,CSGRVGAGRYQETQYF
TRBV7-2,CASSLEFARGKLFF
TRBV19,CASSSEYRNQSPQPTTNEKLFF
TRBV7-3,CASSLMGPTDTQYF
TRBV29-1,CSVGTSGGARIDEQFF
TRBV7-9,CAAPTGRRGPEAFF
TRBV7-3,CASSLRRGGEQYF
TRBV19,CASSIRAGDETQYF
TRBV2,CAIKKTGPNTGELFF
TRBV6-1,CASSPEATGRSQHF
TRBV6-6,CASRPGGLGYTF
TRBV9,CASSPKATSGFDEQFF
TRBV30,CAWRNAGGSLKTQYF
TRBV2,CASSDRGRHNEQFF
TRBV4-2,CASSPRQGARTEAFF
TRBV6-1,CASSDDHSGYGYTF
TRBV2,CASSYRGLATTGELFF
TRBV2,CASNQQTDTQYF
TRBV19,CASSSPGRVENIQYF
TRBV28,CASSLKFYEQYF
TRBV19,CASSIVGGAGELFF
TRBV2,CASSFQRYEQYF
TRBV11-2,CASSPNWEATDTQYF
TRBV28,CASSFLVGGINEKLFF
TRBV13,CASSLTGVGNEQYF
TRBV7-3,CASSLTGSYNEQFF
TRBV19,CASRDSSYGYTF
TRBV5-6,CASSFAGADTQYF
TRBV5-6,CASSLGFLTGVSYNSPLHF
TRBV7-3,CASSVDSDSPLHF
TRBV6-1,CASKAGSPNTGELFF
TRBV4-1,CASSPGLYNEQFF
TRBV7-2,CASSANFAGELFF
TRBV28,CASSLLARVSAQPQHF
TRBV19,CASRASGAGSEQYF
TRBV7-9,CASSHQDGADTQYF
TRBV7-9,CASRRGGRTHYNEQFF
TRBV6-5,CASRGTGLSEKLFF
TRBV19,CASSEGQGSSGANVLTF
TRBV28,CASTTGVNGYTF
TRBV4-1,CASGHLGDPYEQYF
TRBV30,CAWSTPRFYTQYF